This T cell receptor beta chain comes out of a study of blood T cell repertoires in COVID-19 (dated by TCRdb to the early 2020s). Turning to the overall study: Collaborator samples came from the United States, Italy and Spain and covered acute and convalescent phases of COVID-19. The prospective study material was composed of cDNA or gDNA derived from T cells, B-cell-depleted T cells, or PBMCs. Subjects who had been exposed to COVID-19, were actively infected with it, or had recovered from it provided the deeply sampled blood TCRbeta repertoires that made up the dataset. The repertoires were released in a freely available public database meant as a resource for research on the immune response to SARS-CoV-2. Samples came from the ongoing ImmuneRACE study (first 160 participants) plus 1,254 subjects from 6 global collaborators. Nearly every sample came with metadata listing a de-identified subject ID, COVID-19 status, age in years and sex. Where available, HLA class I and class II types were obtained from metadata supplied by the sample provider rather than from assay-based typing. Study-wide findings and limitations: The quantity of clinical and demographic metadata differed by source and by participant and was supplied without curation.

The CDR3 runs 16 residues from the cysteine to the phenylalanine. This entry keeps only the CDR3 DNA: 48 bases, framed from base 1. CDR1 and CDR2, looked up from the germline V gene, are SGHAT and FQNNGV. The immunoSEQ Assay, a bias-controlled multiplex PCR, was used to amplify TCRbeta CDR3 regions from genomic DNA. Concerning the study's data processing: The number of nucleated cells in each sample was estimated from the amplification of reference gene primers within the assay. Sequence reads were collapsed and filtered to measure the absolute abundance of every unique TCRbeta CDR3 rearrangement. For each sample, productive Simpson clonality was calculated as the square root of Simpson's diversity index over productive rearrangements. The table was pulled from immuneACCESS by TCRdb, which kept in-frame rearrangements only. Such tables lose some clones; where checked, under half of the loss comes from unresolved V genes, and the rest has no known cause. The V and J calls and the clone size are those of that table, but D and trimming were determined from the DNA. Counted in this sample were around 28,000 clones; over 75% of them appeared once. The top ten constitute 15% to 20% of the sample.

Collaborating institutions collected whole blood in K2EDTA tubes following their own protocols. For TCRbeta analysis, collaborators shipped samples as frozen whole blood, isolated PBMCs, or DNA extracted from either of those sample types. In regard to this clone: What antigen it recognizes has not been identified. A junction boundary mismatches the germline segment, possibly from a read error.

The receptor was derived from a man between 65 and 80 years old with active COVID-19. The receptor chain draws on TRBV11-2 and TRBJ2-7; 7 bases in the junction line up with TRBD2. The sequenced sample consisted of peripheral blood. The sequenced DNA: TGTGCCAGCAGCTTAGATCGGACTAGTTCTGGTGGCGAGCAGTGCTTC. The encoded protein is CASSLDRTSSGGEQCF.